This T cell receptor (beta chain) was identified during a study of cytomegalovirus exposure and HLA in healthy donors. General study points: Accurate prediction of most subjects' HLA-A and HLA-B alleles from TCR beta sequences was reported.

Comment on this clone: Its antigen is currently unknown.

Primers: 60 Vbeta forward and 13 Jbeta reverse. Produced via immunoSEQ multiplex PCR; TCRdb's table is partial and in-frame only. The repertoire consists of over 100,000 clones, with around 70% occurring once and the leading ten covering around 10%. What was sequenced was PBMCs. This TCR was sampled from a man aged 25-45 years in good health and CMV-seropositive.

The CDR3 nucleotides read TGTGCCAGCAGCTTATTTCGGGACACTACCCTTCATTACAATGAGCAGTTCTTC. Protein product: CASSLFRDTTLHYNEQFF. The V gene is TRBV7-9, the J gene TRBJ2-1; possible D gene TRBD1, 6 bases. The germline V and J ends were trimmed by 2 bases and 4 bases, with 21 bases remaining between them. Per the germline V gene, CDR1 is SEHNR and CDR2 is FQNEAQ (reference sequence). This CDR3 comprises 18 residues.